The 15 T cell receptor beta chains given below trace back to one sample, sequenced in a study of immune cell composition in non-small cell lung cancer. Measured with immunoSEQ multiplex PCR; TCRdb has only the in-frame clones, and not every one. The repertoire holds roughly 8,000 clones, around 75% seen once, with more than 8% in the top ten. Sample: lung tumor tissue. The source is a human donor with non-small cell lung cancer.

The V and J genes are TRBV4-2 and TRBJ2-7; D remains ambiguous. The germline V and J ends were trimmed by 5 bases and 0 bases, with 11 bases remaining between them. The CDR3 has 14 amino acids. Germline lookup yields CDR1 LGHNA and CDR2 YNFKEQ. Written as DNA, the CDR3 is TGTGCCAGCAGCTCGACTGGCCTCTCCTACGAGCAGTACTTC. Protein: CASSSTGLSYEQYF.

The rearrangement joins TRBV4-2 to TRBJ2-5, with 8 bases lining up with TRBD2. Germline-derived CDR1 and CDR2 are LGHNA and YNFKEQ. The CDR3 length is 16 residues. J gave up 5 bases and V 4 bases, and 12 bases lay outside the gene matches. The chain's CDR3 is CASSRGESGSAETQYF. The CDR3 DNA follows: TGTGCCAGCAGCCGCGGTGAGAGCGGGAGTGCGGAGACCCAGTACTTC.

The sample holds a few counts of this clone. CDR3 nucleotides: TGTGCCAGCAGCGGGCTCGGGGACTATGGCTACACCTTC. It is translated as CASSGLGDYGYTF. The V call is TRBV11-1, the J call TRBJ1-2; D remains unclear. The CDR3 has 13 residues. The germline V gene has CDR1 SGHAT and CDR2 FQDESV (reference sequence). V was pared by 5 bases and J by 3 bases, with 10 bases between.

V and J are TRBV30 and TRBJ2-7; D is unresolved. CDR1 and CDR2 from the germline V gene are GTSNPN and SVGIG (reference sequence). Trimming pared 2 bases from V and 2 bases from J, leaving 10 bases between. The CDR3 sequence is 13 residues long. CDR3 amino acids: CAWSRSSTYEQYF. CDR3 bases: TGTGCCTGGAGTCGGTCGTCTACCTACGAGCAGTACTTC. The full variable domain, its missing parts supplied by reference TRBV30 and TRBJ2-7, is SQTIHQWPATLVQPVGSPLSLECTVEGTSNPNLYWYRQAAGRGLQLLFYSVGIGQISSEVPQNLSASRPQDRQFILSSKKLLLSDSGFYLCAWSRSSTYEQYFGPGTRLTVT.

The chain employs TRBV9 and TRBJ1-2; weak D call: TRBD1 (5 bases). The CDR3 is made up of 15 amino acids. Deletions cut 0 bases from V and 6 bases from J, with 15 bases between. Per germline, CDR1 SGDLS and CDR2 YYNGEE. The CDR3 region is CASSVGNGGSDGYTF. CDR3 DNA sequence: TGTGCCAGCAGCGTAGGGAACGGGGGTAGCGATGGCTACACCTTC.

The chain uses TRBV28 and TRBJ1-2, with 9 bases aligning to TRBD1. V trimming: 2 bases; J trimming: 2 bases; junction bases outside the gene matches: 6. The germline V gene has CDR1 MDHEN and CDR2 SYDVKM. The CDR3 totals 16 residues. CDR3 sequence: CASSLTGGQGNYGYTF. The CDR3 DNA sequence: TGTGCCAGCAGTTTAACCGGAGGACAGGGGAACTATGGCTACACCTTC.

This clone was seen a few times. The chain combines TRBV2 with TRBJ2-3; 10 nucleotides agree with TRBD2. The J segment lost 1 base and the V segment lost 5 bases, leaving 3 bases of the junction unmatched. CDR1 is SNHLY and CDR2 is FYNNEI in the germline V gene. The CDR3 length is 15 residues. In nucleotides, the CDR3 is TGTGCCAGCAGTCGGAGCGGGGGGGGCACAGATACGCAGTATTTT. Amino acid sequence: CASSRSGGGTDTQYF. Full variable domain (remainder filled in from reference TRBV2 and TRBJ2-3): EPEVTQTPSHQVTQMGQEVILRCVPISNHLYFYWYRQILGQKVEFLVSFYNNEISEKSEIFDDQFSVERPDGSNFTLKIRSTKLEDSAMYFCASSRSGGGTDTQYFGPGTRLTVL.

V usage is TRBV29-1 and J usage is TRBJ1-2; D possibly corresponds to TRBD1 (5 bases). Trimming removed 6 bases from V and 8 bases from J, with 25 bases in between. Germline CDR1 reads SQVTM; CDR2 reads ANQGSEA. The CDR3 is 15 residues long. CDR3 sequence reads: CSVTSFPPRADGYTF. Written as DNA, the CDR3 is TGCAGCGTCACGAGTTTCCCTCCCAGGGCGGACGGCTACACCTTC.

The rearrangement links TRBV13 to TRBJ2-3, with TRBD2 identical over 7 bases. The CDR3 sequence is 16 residues long. Germline lookup yields CDR1 PRHDT and CDR2 FYEKMQ (reference sequence). With V trimmed by 5 bases and J by 4 bases, 12 bases remained unmatched. Written as DNA, the CDR3 is TGTGCCAGCAGCGGCCCCGGGGGGTATGGTTCAGATACGCAGTATTTT. Translation: CASSGPGGYGSDTQYF.

There are a few counts of this clone. The chain recombines TRBV27 with TRBJ2-7; TRBD1 might be the D (6 bases). V lost 9 bases and J lost 5, with 14 bases in between. Per germline, CDR1 MNHEY and CDR2 SMNVEV (reference sequence). CDR3 size: 12 residues. CDR3 nucleotide sequence: TGTGCCAGTAAAACAGGGTTCCACGAGCAGTACTTC. It is translated as CASKTGFHEQYF.

This clone was seen a few times. The gene calls are TRBV18 and TRBJ2-7; 8 positions match TRBD1. Germline loops: CDR1 KGHSH, CDR2 LQKENI. This CDR3 is built from 14 residues. V trimming: 5 bases; J trimming: 2 bases; junction bases outside the gene matches: 5. CDR3 loop: CASSSSTGAYEQYF. The CDR3 nucleotides are TGTGCCAGCTCATCATCGACAGGGGCCTACGAGCAGTACTTC.

The rearrangement uses TRBV6-6 and TRBJ1-4, with TRBD1 identical over 7 bases. In germline, CDR1 is MNHNY, CDR2 SVGAGI (reference sequence). With V trimmed by 6 bases and J by 5 bases, 6 bases remained unmatched. This CDR3 comprises 14 residues. The CDR3 nucleotides are TGTGCCAGCAGGTACGGACAGGAGAATGAAAAACTGTTTTTT. It encodes CASRYGQENEKLFF.

The rearrangement joins TRBV5-4 to TRBJ2-5; 10 bases map to TRBD1. The V and J ends lost 3 bases and 5 bases, in that order; junction bases with no gene match: 7. CDR1 SGHNT and CDR2 YYREEE come from the germline V gene (reference sequence). CDR3 length: 15 amino acids. CDR3: CASSSRTGGVETQYF. The CDR3, as DNA: TGTGCCAGCAGCTCACGGACAGGGGGGGTGGAGACCCAGTACTTC.

The V call is TRBV27, the J call TRBJ2-1, with D perhaps TRBD2 (6 bases). V was pared by 6 bases and J by 8 bases, with 26 bases between. The CDR3 extends over 17 amino acids. Germline V lookup: CDR1 MNHEY, CDR2 SMNVEV (reference sequence). The DNA of the CDR3 is TGTGCCAGCAGCCCCCTTTTCCAGGGACGGACTAACGATGAGCAGTTCTTC. Translation: CASSPLFQGRTNDEQFF.

The V call is TRBV30, the J call TRBJ2-5; unclear D gene. Deletions cut 3 bases from V and 0 bases from J, with 8 bases between. Germline CDR1 and CDR2: GTSNPN and SVGIG (reference sequence). This CDR3 spans 13 amino acids. CDR3 amino acids: CAWRGSYQETQYF. In nucleotides, the CDR3 is TGTGCCTGGAGGGGCAGTTACCAAGAGACCCAGTACTTC.